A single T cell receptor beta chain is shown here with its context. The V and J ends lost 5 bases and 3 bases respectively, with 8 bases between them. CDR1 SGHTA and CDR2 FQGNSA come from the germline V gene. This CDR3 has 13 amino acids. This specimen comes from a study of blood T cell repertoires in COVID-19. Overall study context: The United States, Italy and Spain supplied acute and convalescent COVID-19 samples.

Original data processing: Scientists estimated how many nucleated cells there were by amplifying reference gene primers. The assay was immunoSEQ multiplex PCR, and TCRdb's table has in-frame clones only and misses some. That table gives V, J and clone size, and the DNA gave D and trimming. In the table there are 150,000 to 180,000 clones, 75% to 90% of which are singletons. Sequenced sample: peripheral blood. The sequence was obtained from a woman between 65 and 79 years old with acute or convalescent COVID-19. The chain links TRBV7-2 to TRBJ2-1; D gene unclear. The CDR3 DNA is TGTGCCAGCAGCCCCCATAGCTACAATGAGCAGTTCTTC. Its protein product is CASSPHSYNEQFF.